This T cell receptor beta chain originates from a study of T cell changes during pregnancy in multiple sclerosis. Method: immunoSEQ multiplex PCR; TCRdb's copy keeps in-frame clones and lacks some. The sample holds tens of thousands of clones, about nine tenths seen once. Trimming removed 7 bases at V and 0 bases at J, with 15 bases between. The CDR3 is 16 residues long. The germline gives CDR1 LNHDA, CDR2 SQIVND (reference sequence). The specimen comprised CD8+ T cells from peripheral blood mononuclear cells, sampled in the first trimester of pregnancy. The V and J genes are TRBV19 and TRBJ2-2; weak D call: TRBD1 (5 bases). This receptor was identified in a female donor in good health, enrolled as a control in a pregnancy study. The CDR3, as DNA: TGTGCCAGTACCCTAACAACAGGCGCGAACACCGGGGAGCTGTTTTTT. Translation: CASTLTTGANTGELFF.